A selection of T cell receptor beta chains follows, all from one sample in a study of T-cell memory formation after mild COVID-19. TCRdb reprocessed the 5' RACE reads via MiXCR and lists one record per CDR3 protein. The data show a few hundred thousand distinct CDR3 sequences, approximately 24% seen once. Sequencing used PBMCs or a T cell subset sorted from them (not recorded which). These receptors all come from an adult woman who had mild COVID-19 (a few samples of this study predate the infection). Cell type and time point are not known. The CDR3 runs from the conserved cysteine through the conserved F or W. D genes are given only for firm matches. Clone size is stated in some rows and not others, as once, few, many or a class when expanded.

size	D	V	J	CDR3	DNA
-	TRBD2	TRBV9	TRBJ2-2	CASSVSGGSTGELFF	TGTGCCAGCAGCGTCAGCGGGGGTTCCACCGGGGAGCTGTTTTTT
once	TRBD2	TRBV7-2	TRBJ2-2	CASSLVLAGWSGGELFF	TGTGCCAGCAGCTTAGTCCTAGCGGGGTGGTCCGGCGGGGAGCTGTTTTTT
-	-	TRBV20-1	TRBJ1-2	CSAIWENYGYTF	TGCAGTGCAATTTGGGAAAACTATGGCTACACCTTC
few	-	TRBV6-5	TRBJ1-3	CASSYSTGERNTIYF	TGTGCCAGCAGTTACTCGACCGGGGAGCGGAACACCATATATTTT
-	-	TRBV20-1	TRBJ1-2	CSAPRAANYGYTF	TGCAGTGCACCTCGGGCGGCTAACTATGGCTACACCTTC
few	TRBD1	TRBV10-3	TRBJ1-4	CAISDPGQGASNEKLFF	TGTGCCATCAGTGACCCGGGACAGGGAGCCTCTAATGAAAAACTGTTTTTT
few	-	TRBV24-1	TRBJ2-2	CATTKGRTGELFF	TGTGCCACAACTAAGGGGCGCACCGGGGAGCTGTTTTTT
few	-	TRBV24-1	TRBJ2-3	CATSDTPADTQYF	TGTGCCACCAGTGACACGCCCGCGGATACGCAGTATTTT
-	-	TRBV7-6	TRBJ2-3	CASSVARGDTQYF	TGTGCCAGCAGCGTCGCGAGGGGGGATACGCAGTATTTT
-	TRBD1	TRBV4-1	TRBJ1-2	CASSHPGQGDYGYTF	TGCGCCAGCAGCCACCCGGGACAGGGGGACTATGGCTACACCTTC
-	TRBD1	TRBV7-3	TRBJ2-3	CASSLRPGGRISTDTQYF	TGTGCCAGCAGCTTAAGGCCAGGGGGCCGGATTAGCACAGATACGCAGTATTTT
few	TRBD1	TRBV5-1	TRBJ2-1	CASSLVGQGAGEQFF	TGCGCCAGCAGCTTGGTGGGACAGGGGGCAGGTGAGCAGTTCTTC
few	TRBD2	TRBV6-5	TRBJ2-7	CASKGGRTYEQYF	TGTGCCAGCAAGGGCGGGAGGACCTACGAGCAGTACTTC
-	-	TRBV6-5	TRBJ1-3	CASSYDGARSAAGNTIYF	TGTGCCAGCAGTTACGACGGAGCTCGGTCCGCCGCTGGAAACACCATATATTTT
few	-	TRBV6-5	TRBJ2-5	CASSYSDLAFGETQYF	TGTGCCAGCAGTTACTCCGACCTAGCGTTCGGAGAGACCCAGTACTTC
once	-	TRBV7-6	TRBJ2-7	CASSRDPDGTYEQYF	TGTGCCAGCAGCCGCGACCCGGACGGGACCTACGAGCAGTACTTC
-	-	TRBV7-9	TRBJ2-2	CASSPPGDGTGELFF	TGTGCCAGCAGCCCCCCCGGCGACGGCACCGGGGAGCTGTTTTTT
-	-	TRBV29-1	TRBJ1-2	CSALQGPLDGGYTF	TGCAGCGCCTTACAGGGTCCCCTGGACGGTGGCTACACCTTC
-	-	TRBV6-2/TRBV6-3	TRBJ2-7	CASTPTGYKSEQYF	TGTGCCAGCACTCCGACAGGCTACAAAAGTGAGCAGTACTTC
-	TRBD1	TRBV5-1	TRBJ2-5	CASSSAPAGGLETQYF	TGCGCCAGCAGCTCCGCCCCGGCAGGGGGCTTAGAGACCCAGTACTTC
-	TRBD2	TRBV13	TRBJ2-2	CASSSLTSGGTGELFF	TGTGCCAGCAGCTCCCTGACTAGCGGGGGAACCGGGGAGCTGTTTTTT
-	-	TRBV9	TRBJ2-3	CASSVASGMSADTQYF	TGTGCCAGCAGCGTAGCCTCAGGGATGTCAGCAGATACGCAGTATTTT
-	TRBD1	TRBV20-1	TRBJ2-7	CSASRDRGRYEQYF	TGCAGTGCCTCCCGGGACAGGGGCCGGTACGAGCAGTACTTC
-	-	TRBV15	TRBJ2-1	CATSRASVASEQFF	TGTGCCACCAGCCGAGCAAGCGTAGCGTCTGAGCAGTTCTTC
-	TRBD1	TRBV5-1	TRBJ1-2	CASSLVDGKGAFGYTF	TGCGCCAGCAGCCTGGTCGACGGGAAGGGGGCCTTCGGCTACACCTTC
-	TRBD2	TRBV20-1	TRBJ2-7	CSARDLAGRTYEQYF	TGCAGTGCTAGAGACTTAGCGGGGAGAACCTACGAGCAGTACTTC
few	TRBD1	TRBV3-1	TRBJ1-2	CASSGQGARNYGYTF	TGTGCCAGCAGCGGACAGGGGGCCAGGAACTATGGCTACACCTTC
few	-	TRBV5-1	TRBJ2-7	CASSLEGDDIYEQYF	TGCGCCAGCAGCTTGGAAGGGGACGATATCTACGAGCAGTACTTC
-	-	TRBV12-3/TRBV12-4	TRBJ2-7	CASSPRGVEQYF	TGTGCCAGCAGTCCTAGGGGGGTTGAGCAGTACTTC
-	-	TRBV7-9	TRBJ2-5	CASSRAGYQETQYF	TGTGCCAGCAGCCGGGCGGGCTACCAAGAGACCCAGTACTTC
few	TRBD1	TRBV12-3/TRBV12-4	TRBJ2-1	CASSLRQGVNEQFF	TGTGCCAGCAGTCTCCGACAGGGGGTGAATGAGCAGTTCTTC
-	TRBD1	TRBV5-1	TRBJ1-4	CASSLVGGRDEKLFF	TGCGCCAGCAGCCTTGTAGGGGGCCGGGATGAAAAACTGTTTTTT
-	-	TRBV12-3/TRBV12-4	TRBJ1-6	CASSFDSSYNSPLHF	TGTGCCAGCAGTTTCGACAGCTCCTATAATTCACCCCTCCACTTT
few	TRBD1	TRBV27	TRBJ2-7	CASSRWDRTEQYF	TGTGCCAGCAGCAGGTGGGACAGGACCGAGCAGTACTTC
few	TRBD2	TRBV11-2	TRBJ2-7	CASSWLGLAGEGYEQYF	TGTGCCAGCAGCTGGCTGGGACTAGCGGGAGAGGGTTACGAGCAGTACTTC